In its sample, the clone carrying this T cell receptor (beta chain) was seen once. Its target is not known. The sample originates from a study of T cell repertoires in cytomegalovirus infection. Background on the study: CMV infection together with matching HLA type was indicated by public TCR beta signatures. Study outcomes and limitations: Cumulative frequency of public TCR beta families picked out carriers of CMV plus the relevant HLA. HLA-C-restricted CMV-specific TCR beta clonotypes were dominant in the ex vivo response.

MiXCR, run by TCRdb on the reads, gives a single entry per CDR3 protein. This sample yields roughly 250,000 distinct CDR3 sequences, of which around 12% are seen a single time; 1.5% to 2% belongs to the top ten. The V and J ends lost 4 bases and 3 bases, in that order; junction bases with no gene match: 8. This CDR3 has 15 residues. CDR1 and CDR2 (germline): SGHRS, YFSETQ. The clonotype was recovered from a human donor in good health (CMV status not recorded). Some clones in this sample may be carry-over from other donors' samples. Input material: PBMCs. J is TRBJ2-7 and V is TRBV5-1; 9 bases map to TRBD1. CDR3 DNA sequence: TGCGCCAGCAGCGATGGGACAGGGCCCCTCTACGAGCAGTACTTC. It yields the protein CASSDGTGPLYEQYF.